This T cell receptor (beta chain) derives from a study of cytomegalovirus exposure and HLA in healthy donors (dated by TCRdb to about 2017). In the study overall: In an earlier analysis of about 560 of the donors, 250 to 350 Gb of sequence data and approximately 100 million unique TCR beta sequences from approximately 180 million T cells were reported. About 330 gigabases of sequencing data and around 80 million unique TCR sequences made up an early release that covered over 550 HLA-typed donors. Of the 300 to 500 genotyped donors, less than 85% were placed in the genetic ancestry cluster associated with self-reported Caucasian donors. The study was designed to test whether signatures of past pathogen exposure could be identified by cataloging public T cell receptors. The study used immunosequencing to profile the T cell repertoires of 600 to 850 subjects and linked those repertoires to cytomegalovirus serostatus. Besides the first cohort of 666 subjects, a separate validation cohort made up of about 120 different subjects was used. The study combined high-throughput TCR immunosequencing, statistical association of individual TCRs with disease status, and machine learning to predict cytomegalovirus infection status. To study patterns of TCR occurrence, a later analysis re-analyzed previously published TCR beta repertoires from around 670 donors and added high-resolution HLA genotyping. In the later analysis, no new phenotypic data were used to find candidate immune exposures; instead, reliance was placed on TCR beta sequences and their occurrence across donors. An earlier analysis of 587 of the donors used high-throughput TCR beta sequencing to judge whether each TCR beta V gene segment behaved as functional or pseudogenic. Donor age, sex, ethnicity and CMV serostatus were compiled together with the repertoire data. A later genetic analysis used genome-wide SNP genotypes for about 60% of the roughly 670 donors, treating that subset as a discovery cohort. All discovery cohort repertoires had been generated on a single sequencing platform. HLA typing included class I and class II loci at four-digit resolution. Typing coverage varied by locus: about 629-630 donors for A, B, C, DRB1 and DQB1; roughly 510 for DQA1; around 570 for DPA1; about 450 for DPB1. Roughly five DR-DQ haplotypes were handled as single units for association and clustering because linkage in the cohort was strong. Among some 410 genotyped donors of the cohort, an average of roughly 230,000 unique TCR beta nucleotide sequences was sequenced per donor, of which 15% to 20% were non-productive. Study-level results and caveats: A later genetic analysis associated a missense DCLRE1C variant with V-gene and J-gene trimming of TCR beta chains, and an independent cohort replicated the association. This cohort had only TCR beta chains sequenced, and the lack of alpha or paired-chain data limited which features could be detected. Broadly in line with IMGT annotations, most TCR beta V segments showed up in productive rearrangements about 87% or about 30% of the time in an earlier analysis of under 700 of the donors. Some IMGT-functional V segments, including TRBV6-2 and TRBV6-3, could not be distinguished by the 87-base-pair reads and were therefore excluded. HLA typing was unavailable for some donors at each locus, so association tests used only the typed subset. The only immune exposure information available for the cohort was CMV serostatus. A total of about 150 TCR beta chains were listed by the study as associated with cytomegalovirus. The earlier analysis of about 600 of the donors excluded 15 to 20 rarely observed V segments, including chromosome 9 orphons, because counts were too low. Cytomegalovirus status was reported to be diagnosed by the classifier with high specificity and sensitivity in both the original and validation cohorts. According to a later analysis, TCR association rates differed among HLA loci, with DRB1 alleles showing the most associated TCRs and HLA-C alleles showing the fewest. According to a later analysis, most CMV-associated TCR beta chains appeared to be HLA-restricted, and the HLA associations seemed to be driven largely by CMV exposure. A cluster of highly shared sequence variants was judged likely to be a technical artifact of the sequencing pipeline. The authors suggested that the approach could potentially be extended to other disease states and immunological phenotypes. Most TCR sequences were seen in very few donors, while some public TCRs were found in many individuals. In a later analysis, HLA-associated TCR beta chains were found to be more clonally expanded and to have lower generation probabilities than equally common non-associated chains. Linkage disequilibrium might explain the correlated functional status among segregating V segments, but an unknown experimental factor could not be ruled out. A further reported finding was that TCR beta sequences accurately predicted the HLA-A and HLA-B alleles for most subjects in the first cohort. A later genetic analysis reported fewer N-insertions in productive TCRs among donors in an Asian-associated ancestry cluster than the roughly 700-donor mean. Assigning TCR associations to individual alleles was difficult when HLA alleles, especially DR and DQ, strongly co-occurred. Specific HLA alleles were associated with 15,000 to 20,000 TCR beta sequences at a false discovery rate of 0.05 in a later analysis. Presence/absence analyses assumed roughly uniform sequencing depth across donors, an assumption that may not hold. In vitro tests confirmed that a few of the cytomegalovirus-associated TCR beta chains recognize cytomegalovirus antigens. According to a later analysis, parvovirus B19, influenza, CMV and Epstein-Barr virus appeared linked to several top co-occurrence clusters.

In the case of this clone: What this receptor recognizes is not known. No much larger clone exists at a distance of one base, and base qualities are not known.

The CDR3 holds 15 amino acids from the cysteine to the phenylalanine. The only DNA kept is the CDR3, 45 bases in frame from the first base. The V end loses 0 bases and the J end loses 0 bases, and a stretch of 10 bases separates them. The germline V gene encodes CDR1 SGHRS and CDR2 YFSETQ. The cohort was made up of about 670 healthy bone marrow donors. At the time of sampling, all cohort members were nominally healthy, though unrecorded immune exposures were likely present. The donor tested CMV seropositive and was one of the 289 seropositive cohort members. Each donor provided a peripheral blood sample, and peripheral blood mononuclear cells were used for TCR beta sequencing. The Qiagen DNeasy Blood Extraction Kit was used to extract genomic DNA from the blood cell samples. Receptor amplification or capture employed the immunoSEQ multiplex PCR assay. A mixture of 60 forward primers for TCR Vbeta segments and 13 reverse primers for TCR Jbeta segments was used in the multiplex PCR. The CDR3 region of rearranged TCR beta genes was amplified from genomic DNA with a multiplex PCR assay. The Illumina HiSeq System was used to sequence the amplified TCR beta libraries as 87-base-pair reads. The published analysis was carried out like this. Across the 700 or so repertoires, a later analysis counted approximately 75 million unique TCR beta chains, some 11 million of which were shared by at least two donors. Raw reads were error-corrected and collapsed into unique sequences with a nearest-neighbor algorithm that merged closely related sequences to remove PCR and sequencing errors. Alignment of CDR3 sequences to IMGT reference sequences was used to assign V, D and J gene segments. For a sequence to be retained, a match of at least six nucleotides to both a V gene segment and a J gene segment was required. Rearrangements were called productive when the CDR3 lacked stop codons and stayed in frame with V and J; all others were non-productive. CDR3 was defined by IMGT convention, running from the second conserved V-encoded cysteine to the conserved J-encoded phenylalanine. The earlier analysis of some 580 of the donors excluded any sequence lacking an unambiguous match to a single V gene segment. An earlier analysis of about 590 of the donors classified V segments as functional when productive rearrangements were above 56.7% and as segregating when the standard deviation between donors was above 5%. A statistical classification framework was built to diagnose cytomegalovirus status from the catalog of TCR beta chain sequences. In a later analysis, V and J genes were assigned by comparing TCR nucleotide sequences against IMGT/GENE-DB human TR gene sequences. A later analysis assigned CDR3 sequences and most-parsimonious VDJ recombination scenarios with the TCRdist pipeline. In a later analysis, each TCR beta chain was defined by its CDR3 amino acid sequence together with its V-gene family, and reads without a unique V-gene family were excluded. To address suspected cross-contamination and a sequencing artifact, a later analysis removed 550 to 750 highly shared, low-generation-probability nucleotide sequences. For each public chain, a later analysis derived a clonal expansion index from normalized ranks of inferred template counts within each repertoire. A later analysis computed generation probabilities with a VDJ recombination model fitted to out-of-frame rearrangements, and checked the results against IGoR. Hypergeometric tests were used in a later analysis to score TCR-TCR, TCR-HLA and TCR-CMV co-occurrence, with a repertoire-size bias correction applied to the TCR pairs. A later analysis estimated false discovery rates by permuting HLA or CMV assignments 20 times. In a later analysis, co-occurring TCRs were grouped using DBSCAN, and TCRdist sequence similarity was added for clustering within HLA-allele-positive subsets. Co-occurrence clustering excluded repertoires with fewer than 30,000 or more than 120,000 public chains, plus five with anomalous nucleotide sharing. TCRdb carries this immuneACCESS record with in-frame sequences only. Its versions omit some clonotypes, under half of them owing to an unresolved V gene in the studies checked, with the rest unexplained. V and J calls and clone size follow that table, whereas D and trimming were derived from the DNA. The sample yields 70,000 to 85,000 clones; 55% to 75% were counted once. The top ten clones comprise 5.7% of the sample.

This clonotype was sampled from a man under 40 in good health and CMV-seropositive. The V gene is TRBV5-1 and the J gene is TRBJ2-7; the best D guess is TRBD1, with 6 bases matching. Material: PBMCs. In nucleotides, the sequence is TGCGCCAGCAGCTTGGAGGGGGTAAGCTCCTACGAGCAGTACTTC. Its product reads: CASSLEGVSSYEQYF.